This TCR beta chain appears in the sequencing data of a study of identifying expanded T cells in peripheral blood. General study findings and limits: Across healthy donors, higher total template counts meant significantly greater roughly 2-week count variance. Approximately 1.1 clones differed between technical replicates, versus around 15 and 19 over time.

Concerning this clone itself: The antigen is not known.

Collection occurred without any documented infections or immune events in donors. Generated by immunoSEQ multiplex PCR, the TCRdb table keeps only in-frame clones and is missing some. The sample lists about 100,000 clones, approximately 88% seen once, with around 5% in the top ten. Sequencing was carried out using blood. The sequence came from a person aged 18 to 75 in good health.

The CDR3 coding sequence is TGTGCCAGCAGCCCAGGACTAGCGGGGGGCGAGCAGTACTTC. Its translation: CASSPGLAGGEQYF. This sequence joins TRBV7-2 and TRBJ2-7; 14 nucleotides match TRBD2. This CDR3 region has 14 residues. Germline CDR1 and CDR2: SGHTA and FQGNSA. Trimming removed 5 bases from V and 6 bases from J; junction bases left unmatched: 3.